The 16 T cell receptor beta chains listed next were all sequenced from one sample in a study of blood T cells in healthy people across ages. Using a J-beta primer mix together with a sample-barcoded 5' primer, a second PCR was run for 7 to 11 cycles. MiXCR, applied by TCRdb to the 5' RACE reads, yields one record per CDR3 protein. The sample carries about 1,800,000 distinct CDR3 sequences, under 30% recorded once. The sequencing sample was made of blood. The receptors come from a woman in her twenties or thirties in good health.

This clonotype was seen only a few times. V is TRBV5-1 and J is TRBJ2-4; no firm D call. V lost 1 base and J 8 bases, leaving 19 bases between the germline ends. Germline V gene sequence: CDR1 SGHRS, CDR2 YFSETQ. This CDR3 comprises 16 residues. The CDR3 loop reads CASSLSGSRELDIQYF. The CDR3 nucleotides are TGCGCCAGCAGCTTGTCTGGCTCTCGAGAGTTAGACATTCAGTACTTC.

This chain joins TRBV7-2 and TRBJ2-7; TRBD1 is a possible D gene (6 bases). This CDR3 has 13 residues. The V end lost 7 bases, the J end lost 2 bases, and 12 bases lay between the germline ends. Per the germline V gene, CDR1 is SGHTA and CDR2 is FQGNSA. This CDR3 is CASTGTSTYEQYF. The CDR3 DNA follows: TGTGCCAGCACCGGGACATCCACCTACGAGCAGTACTTC.

This sequence joins TRBV29-1 and TRBJ2-1, with D hard to call. The CDR3 has 14 amino acids. Germline V gene data show CDR1 as SQVTM and CDR2 as ANQGSEA. V lost 1 base and J lost 0, with 7 bases in between. In DNA form, the CDR3 reads TGCAGCGTTGAAGGTCGAAGCTCCTACAATGAGCAGTTCTTC. It is translated as CSVEGRSSYNEQFF.

The chain couples TRBV3-1 to TRBJ1-2, with 9 bases identical to TRBD1. The CDR3 is made up of 14 amino acids. Germline CDR1 reads LGHDT; CDR2 reads YNNKEL (reference sequence). The trim removed 7 bases at V and 6 bases at J, leaving 9 bases unmatched. The CDR3 sequence is CASNHLDRGHGYTF. The CDR3 coding sequence is TGTGCCAGCAACCATTTGGACAGGGGCCATGGCTACACCTTC.

This sequence joins TRBV28 and TRBJ2-3; tentative D call: TRBD2 (6 bases). This CDR3 comprises 15 residues. Trimming shortened V by 3 bases and J by 4 bases, and 14 bases separated the two germline ends. The germline V gene encodes CDR1 MDHEN and CDR2 SYDVKM. The CDR3 coding sequence is TGTGCCAGCAGTTTGGCGGGGAGCAAGGCAGATACGCAGTATTTT. This translates into CASSLAGSKADTQYF. Combining the CDR3 with reference TRBV28 and TRBJ2-3 gives the whole variable domain DVKVTQSSRYLVKRTGEKVFLECVQDMDHENMFWYRQDPGLGLRLIYFSYDVKMKEKGDIPEGYSVSREKKERFSLILESASTNQTSMYLCASSLAGSKADTQYFGPGTRLTVL.

This clonotype was observed many times. The rearrangement joins TRBV15 to TRBJ2-4, with 9 nucleotides matching TRBD1. Germline lookup yields CDR1 LNHNV and CDR2 YYDKDF (reference sequence). CDR3 length: 17 residues. The J segment lost 1 base and the V segment lost 4 bases, leaving 8 bases of the junction unmatched. The CDR3 protein is CATSTRRTGEAKNIQYF. CDR3 coding DNA: TGTGCCACCAGCACGAGGAGGACAGGGGAGGCCAAAAACATTCAGTACTTC.

This clonotype was recorded at least ten times. J is TRBJ2-5 and V is TRBV4-3, with TRBD2 identical over 14 bases. Germline V CDR1 and CDR2: LGHNA, YSLEER. V shed 1 base, J shed 5 bases, and the junction held 6 bases outside the gene matches. The CDR3 is 17 residues long. The CDR3 region has the DNA TGCGCCAGCAGCCAAGCCGGGACTAGCGGGAGTACGGAGACCCAGTACTTC. Amino acid sequence: CASSQAGTSGSTETQYF.

In its sample, this clonotype was seen many times. The rearrangement uses TRBV20-1 and TRBJ2-3, with D perhaps given as TRBD1 or TRBD2 (5 bases each). This CDR3 is built from 15 residues. V dropped 1 base and J dropped 5 bases, with 16 bases sitting between them. Per the germline V gene, CDR1 is DFQATT and CDR2 is SNEGSKA (reference sequence). The CDR3 nucleotides are TGCAGTGCTAGAGGCCCCGGGGCCCGGCGAGATACGCAGTATTTT. Protein: CSARGPGARRDTQYF.

V gene TRBV13 combines with J gene TRBJ2-5; D not certain. CDR1 is PRHDT and CDR2 is FYEKMQ in the germline V gene (reference sequence). The CDR3 consists of 15 residues. The V gene lost 2 bases and the J gene lost 5 bases, with 15 bases spanning the gap. CDR3 in DNA: TGTGCCAGCAGCTTAAATCCCCTACTGGGGGAGACCCAGTACTTC. It yields the protein CASSLNPLLGETQYF.

The CDR3 DNA reads as TGTGCCTGGAGTGAAACAGGGGCACCTAATGAAAAACTGTTTTTT. Encoded protein: CAWSETGAPNEKLFF. This chain links TRBV30 with TRBJ1-4; 7 positions match TRBD1. The V gene's germline CDR1 is GTSNPN and CDR2 SVGIG (reference sequence). V shed 1 base and J 3 bases; nucleotides not matched to a gene: 5. The CDR3 consists of 15 residues.

This clonotype was counted only a few times. V usage is TRBV9 and J usage is TRBJ1-4; D is uncertain. With 3 bases removed from V and 4 bases from J, the gap between germline ends came to 13 bases. The CDR3 has 15 amino acids. CDR1 and CDR2 from the germline V gene are SGDLS and YYNGEE. CDR3 sequence reads: CASSASSSFNEKLFF. The CDR3 nucleotides read TGTGCCAGCAGCGCCTCGTCCAGTTTTAATGAAAAACTGTTTTTT.

The rearrangement joins TRBV18 to TRBJ2-5; D not resolved. Germline values: CDR1 KGHSH, CDR2 LQKENI. The CDR3 has 13 residues. Trimming shortened V by 6 bases and J by 4 bases, and 12 bases separated the two germline ends. DNA of the CDR3: TGTGCCAGCTCGGGATCGGATCGAGAGACCCAGTACTTC. Translated: CASSGSDRETQYF.

This clonotype was seen more than once but under ten times. The chain is built from TRBV3-1 and TRBJ1-1; unclear D gene. With 1 base removed from V and 4 bases from J, the gap between germline ends came to 10 bases. This CDR3 spans 14 amino acids. Germline-derived CDR1 and CDR2 are LGHDT and YNNKEL (reference sequence). This CDR3 reads CASSQVEVGTEAFF. DNA for the CDR3: TGTGCCAGCAGCCAAGTGGAGGTAGGCACTGAAGCTTTCTTT.

About this clonotype itself: Given a much more abundant clone one base away, this may be a read error. This chain uses TRBV20-1 with TRBJ2-7; 7 bases agree with TRBD2. Per germline, CDR1 DFQATT and CDR2 SNEGSKA (reference sequence). The V gene end was trimmed by 7 bases and the J gene end by 0 bases; junction bases not matched to a gene: 6. The CDR3 extends over 13 amino acids. The CDR3 spells CSGGEGNSYEQYF. The CDR3 bases are TGCAGTGGGGGGGAGGGGAACTCCTACGAGCAGTACTTC.

This clonotype appeared many times. The V call is TRBV20-1, the J call TRBJ2-4; either TRBD1 or TRBD2 may fit D (5 bases each). Germline V gene data show CDR1 as DFQATT and CDR2 as SNEGSKA (reference sequence). The CDR3 sequence is 13 residues long. Trimming shortened V by 1 base and J by 5 bases, and 9 bases separated the two germline ends. Here the CDR3 DNA reads TGCAGTGCTAGAGGGGGGTCCCAAAACATTCAGTACTTC. It codes for CSARGGSQNIQYF.

This clonotype was counted a few times. CDR3 loop: CASRQGLGDQPQHF. Here the CDR3 DNA reads TGTGCCAGTCGACAGGGGTTGGGCGATCAGCCCCAGCATTTT. The gene calls are TRBV6-1 and TRBJ1-5, with 8 bases fitting TRBD1. This CDR3 is 14 amino acids long. With V trimmed by 9 bases and J by 5 bases, 9 bases remained unmatched. The germline V gene encodes CDR1 MNHNS and CDR2 SASEGT.